This record looks at one T cell receptor beta chain sequence and its context. Its target is not known. Deletions cut 8 bases from V and 10 bases from J, with 9 bases between. Germline loops: CDR1 MNHNS, CDR2 SASEGT. The CDR3 is 11 amino acids. The data were obtained in a study of CD8 T cells in ankylosing spondylitis. General study findings and limits: Clones linked with disease were CD8+ and fairly uncommon in the peripheral blood. The study looked at matched synovial fluid samples from ankylosing spondylitis patients. Disease-linked clones were reported to be significantly enriched there. Seemingly characteristic of ankylosing spondylitis blood was a TCR beta motif consisting of under 10 highly homologous variants.

Making use of molecular barcodes, quantitative 5'-RACE generated TCR beta libraries. TCRdb reprocessed the 5' RACE reads via MiXCR and lists one record per CDR3 protein. Here the sample spans about 220,000 distinct CDR3 sequences, roughly 24% being singletons. Sequenced input: blood, either unsorted or a sorted T cell fraction (not recorded which). The TCR sequence derives from a male donor with ankylosing spondylitis or in good health (not recorded which). This chain joins TRBV6-1 and TRBJ1-6; D remains unclear. CDR3 loop: CASGTGSPLHF. CDR3 nucleotide sequence: TGTGCCAGCGGAACGGGGTCACCCCTCCACTTT.